The 30 T cell receptor beta chains below all came from one sample that was sequenced in a study of T cell responses to AZD1222 COVID-19 vaccine. Measured with immunoSEQ multiplex PCR; TCRdb has only the in-frame clones, and not every one. Counted here are 99,000 or so clones, over 80% occurring once; the ten biggest clones make up over 6.5%. Sample: peripheral blood, taken on day 0 of AZD1222 vaccination. These receptors originate from an adult in good health.

This chain links TRBV3-1 (or the pseudogene TRBV3-2) with TRBJ2-2; D is ambiguous. Germline loops: CDR1 LGHDT, CDR2 YNNKEL (reference sequence). The CDR3 is made up of 12 amino acids. V dropped 9 bases and J dropped 1 base, with 6 bases sitting between them. The CDR3, as DNA: TGTGCCAGTACCTGGAACACCGGGGAGCTGTTTTTT. Residues: CASTWNTGELFF.

This sequence joins TRBV7-2 and TRBJ2-3; perhaps TRBD2 as D (6 bases). Per the germline V gene, CDR1 is SGHTA and CDR2 is FQGNSA. The CDR3 covers 15 residues. V was shortened by 1 base and J by 1 base, with 9 bases between the two germline ends. For the CDR3, the DNA is TGTGCCAGCAGCTTAGAGGCTAGCGGCACAGATACGCAGTATTTT. Its protein is CASSLEASGTDTQYF.

V is TRBV9 and J is TRBJ1-1, with D unresolved. Per germline, CDR1 SGDLS and CDR2 YYNGEE. CDR3 length equals 16 residues. The V end was cut by 0 bases, the J end by 1 base, with 13 bases between. The chain's CDR3 is CASSVGAGRKNTEAFF. The CDR3 region has the DNA TGTGCCAGCAGCGTAGGAGCAGGACGGAAGAACACTGAAGCTTTCTTT.

This rearrangement joins TRBV2 to TRBJ1-1, with TRBD1 identical over 7 bases. CDR1 SNHLY and CDR2 FYNNEI come from the germline V gene. The CDR3 contains 15 residues. V lost 7 bases and J lost 7; bases outside the gene matches: 15. CDR3 protein: CASMGQTPTLSEAFF. The CDR3 DNA sequence: TGTGCCAGCATGGGACAGACCCCGACCTTAAGTGAAGCTTTCTTT.

CDR3 region: CASSRTGEKTQYF. Written as DNA, the CDR3 is TGCGCCAGCAGCCGTACGGGAGAGAAGACCCAGTACTTC. The J gene is TRBJ2-5, the V gene TRBV4-3, with a weak D call TRBD2 (6 bases). V was trimmed by 4 bases and J by 6 bases, leaving 12 bases between them. The CDR3 loop spans 13 amino acids. The germline V gene encodes CDR1 LGHNA and CDR2 YSLEER.

The V call is TRBV11-2, the J call TRBJ2-6; perhaps TRBD1 as D (6 bases). Trimming removed 5 bases from V and 0 bases from J, with 14 bases in between. This CDR3 is 17 amino acids long. Germline V gene data show CDR1 as SGHAT and CDR2 as FQNNGV. This CDR3 reads CASSIWAGASGANVLTF. The CDR3 DNA reads as TGTGCCAGCAGCATTTGGGCAGGGGCCTCTGGGGCCAACGTCCTGACTTTC. Based on the CDR3 plus reference TRBV11-2 and TRBJ2-6, the full variable domain is EAGVAQSPRYKIIEKRQSVAFWCNPISGHATLYWYQQILGQGPKLLIQFQNNGVVDDSQLPKDRFSAERLKGVDSTLKIQPAKLEDSAVYLCASSIWAGASGANVLTFGAGSRLTVL.

The CDR3 loop is CASSQGPGQGEHEQYF. CDR3 bases: TGTGCCAGCAGCCAGGGACCGGGACAGGGGGAACACGAGCAGTACTTC. The chain couples TRBV14 to TRBJ2-7, with 11 bases aligning to TRBD1. This CDR3 contains 16 residues. CDR1 is SGHDN, CDR2 FVKESK, per germline. V lost 3 bases, J lost 5 bases, and 9 bases stayed unmatched.

The V call is TRBV25-1, the J call TRBJ2-7; TRBD1 is a possible D gene (6 bases). Germline-derived CDR1 and CDR2 are MGHDK and SYGVNS. The V gene lost 3 bases and the J gene lost 4 bases, with 10 bases spanning the gap. The CDR3 has 13 residues. CDR3 loop: CASSDTTGYEQYF. The DNA for the CDR3 is TGTGCCAGCAGTGACACAACAGGGTACGAGCAGTACTTC.

The gene calls are TRBV2 and TRBJ2-1; D is perhaps TRBD2 (6 bases). The V gene lost 3 bases and the J gene lost 3 bases, with 6 bases spanning the gap. The CDR3 contains 13 residues. CDR1 is SNHLY, CDR2 FYNNEI, per germline. The CDR3 DNA reads as TGTGCCAGCAGTGAGGGGGGCTACAATGAGCAGTTCTTC. Residues: CASSEGGYNEQFF.

The rearrangement uses TRBV27 and TRBJ2-7; 8 bases map to TRBD2. The CDR3 consists of 14 residues. V dropped 6 bases and J dropped 3; count of bases not matched to a gene: 7. Germline V CDR1 and CDR2: MNHEY, SMNVEV (reference sequence). Here the CDR3 DNA reads TGTGCCAGCAGCCCCTTCAGCGGGAGCTACGAGCAGTACTTC. Translated: CASSPFSGSYEQYF.

V is TRBV18 and J is TRBJ2-1, with TRBD1 identical over 9 bases. There are 13 residues in the CDR3. Trimming removed 3 bases from V and 9 bases from J; junction bases left unmatched: 3. Germline CDR1 is KGHSH and CDR2 is LQKENI. Written as DNA, the CDR3 is TGTGCCAGCTCACCGGGACAGGGTGGTGAGCAGTTCTTC. It translates to CASSPGQGGEQFF.

V gene TRBV29-1 combines with J gene TRBJ2-3; D gene ambiguous. The CDR3 totals 12 residues. Deletions cut 6 bases from V and 1 base from J, with 8 bases between. Germline CDR1 and CDR2: SQVTM and ANQGSEA. CDR3 sequence (DNA): TGCAGCGTCCGACGGGGCACAGATACGCAGTATTTT. It codes for CSVRRGTDTQYF.

The rearrangement links TRBV6-5 to TRBJ2-2; 9 nucleotides agree with TRBD1. This CDR3 is built from 15 residues. Germline V gene sequence: CDR1 MNHEY, CDR2 SVGAGI. V was clipped by 4 bases and J by 4 bases; unmatched bases: 4. CDR3 residues: CASSSDRGGTGELFF. CDR3 nucleotide sequence: TGTGCCAGCAGTTCCGACAGGGGGGGCACCGGGGAGCTGTTTTTT.

The chain carries TRBV28 and TRBJ2-1; no definite D call. Trimming left V 6 bases short and J 4 bases short, with 16 bases between. The germline V gene has CDR1 MDHEN and CDR2 SYDVKM. This CDR3 is 15 amino acids long. The CDR3 protein is CASRTPLSDYNEQFF. CDR3 bases: TGTGCCAGCAGAACGCCTTTGTCAGATTACAATGAGCAGTTCTTC.

The chain uses TRBV3-1 (or the pseudogene TRBV3-2) and TRBJ2-7; 8 nucleotides match TRBD1. The CDR3 sequence is 15 residues long. Germline V gene data show CDR1 as LGHDT and CDR2 as YNNKEL (reference sequence). V gave up 1 base and J gave up 2 bases; unmatched junction bases: 4. In DNA form, the CDR3 reads TGTGCCAGCAGCCAAGGTCGGACAGGGACCTACGAGCAGTACTTC. Encoded protein: CASSQGRTGTYEQYF.

This clone appeared once. The chain is built from TRBV2 and TRBJ2-4; D gene unclear. This CDR3 region has 14 residues. Germline lookup yields CDR1 SNHLY and CDR2 FYNNEI. Between the trimmed V and J ends, which lost 7 bases and 1 base, there was a span of 11 bases. This CDR3 is CASTALGAKNIQYF. The CDR3 bases are TGTGCCAGCACCGCACTCGGGGCCAAAAACATTCAGTACTTC.

This clone has more than one count but fewer than ten. V is TRBV7-9 and J is TRBJ2-7, with D perhaps TRBD1 (5 bases). The germline CDR1 and CDR2 sequences are SEHNR and FQNEAQ (reference sequence). V lost 4 bases, J lost 1 base, and 8 bases lay in between. CDR3 length equals 13 residues. CDR3 sequence (DNA): TGTGCCAGCAGCTCAGGGTATTCCTACGAGCAGTACTTC. This encodes CASSSGYSYEQYF.

This chain links TRBV28 with TRBJ2-1; D perhaps matches TRBD1 (5 bases). The CDR3 consists of 11 residues. Trimming stripped 2 bases from V and 16 bases from J, with 12 bases between. Germline V gives CDR1 MDHEN, CDR2 SYDVKM. In nucleotides, the CDR3 is TGTGCCAGCAGTTTAAGCTGGACAACCTTCTTC. This sequence encodes CASSLSWTTFF.

This chain connects TRBV19 to TRBJ2-5; perhaps TRBD1 as D (6 bases). The CDR3 sequence is 13 residues long. V gave up 5 bases and J gave up 5 bases, with 12 bases separating them. Germline-derived CDR1 and CDR2 are LNHDA and SQIVND (reference sequence). CDR3 nucleotides: TGTGCCAGTAGTCTACAGGGACGGGAGACCCAGTACTTC. Its protein is CASSLQGRETQYF.

The rearrangement links TRBV28 to TRBJ2-7; the D is unclear. The V gene lost 1 base and the J gene lost 3 bases, with 22 bases spanning the gap. Germline V CDR1 and CDR2: MDHEN, SYDVKM. The CDR3 is 18 residues long. Written as DNA, the CDR3 is TGTGCCAGCAGTTTATTCGTCGTTAGACGCGAGATGCTCTACGAGCAGTACTTC. Translated, it gives CASSLFVVRREMLYEQYF. Complete variable domain (other parts from reference TRBV28 and TRBJ2-7): DVKVTQSSRYLVKRTGEKVFLECVQDMDHENMFWYRQDPGLGLRLIYFSYDVKMKEKGDIPEGYSVSREKKERFSLILESASTNQTSMYLCASSLFVVRREMLYEQYFGPGTRLTVT.

The rearrangement uses TRBV15 and TRBJ1-1; D gene ambiguous. This CDR3 comprises 15 residues. V was trimmed by 4 bases and J by 6 bases, leaving 18 bases between them. Germline V CDR1 and CDR2: LNHNV, YYDKDF (reference sequence). For the CDR3, the DNA is TGTGCCACCAGCATCCCACGGGAGGGATTTGCTGAAGCTTTCTTT. It yields the protein CATSIPREGFAEAFF.

The J gene is TRBJ2-3, the V gene TRBV5-1; D gene uncertain. Between the trimmed V and J ends, which lost 0 bases and 1 base, there was a span of 9 bases. The CDR3 extends over 15 amino acids. Germline V CDR1 and CDR2: SGHRS, YFSETQ. CDR3 sequence reads: CASSLAYVGTDTQYF. The CDR3 DNA reads TGCGCCAGCAGCTTGGCGTACGTTGGCACAGATACGCAGTATTTT.

V gene TRBV5-4 combines with J gene TRBJ1-1; the D is unclear. From germline, CDR1 is SGHNT and CDR2 YYREEE (reference sequence). Trimming removed 3 bases from V and 0 bases from J, with 12 bases in between. This CDR3 has 15 residues. The CDR3 coding sequence is TGTGCCAGCAGCTCAAAAAGTCTCATGAACACTGAAGCTTTCTTT. Translated: CASSSKSLMNTEAFF.

This clone was observed a single time. The chain links TRBV6-2 or TRBV6-3 to TRBJ2-7; D remains unclear. Trimming pared 6 bases from V and 7 bases from J, leaving 13 bases between. Looked up from germline, CDR1 is MNHEY and CDR2 is SVGEGT. The CDR3 spans 12 residues. The CDR3 nucleotides read TGTGCCAGCAGCATAGGGCTACAGGAGCAGTACTTC. As protein: CASSIGLQEQYF.

This chain links TRBV28 with TRBJ1-5; the D gene is possibly TRBD1 (5 bases). Per germline, CDR1 MDHEN and CDR2 SYDVKM. CDR3 length: 13 residues. Trimming removed 4 bases at V and 14 bases at J, with 18 bases between. The CDR3 DNA is TGTGCCAGCAGTTCCGTGAATCCGGGACGAAAGCATTTT. Translation: CASSSVNPGRKHF.

As to this clone: This sequence may be a read error, since a much larger clone differs from it by one base. This sequence joins TRBV3-1 (or the pseudogene TRBV3-2) and TRBJ2-1; tentatively, D is TRBD2 (7 bases). V was cut by 0 bases and J by 10 bases, with 25 bases left in between. CDR1 and CDR2 from the germline V gene are LGHDT and YNNKEL (reference sequence). The CDR3 consists of 18 residues. The CDR3 nucleotides read TGTGCCAGCAGCCAAGATCCCGGCGGGGAGGGGGTGGCAAACGAGCAGTTCTTC. Its translation is CASSQDPGGEGVANEQFF.

The chain is built from TRBV27 and TRBJ2-2; D is unclear. Looked up from germline, CDR1 is MNHEY and CDR2 is SMNVEV (reference sequence). This CDR3 contains 15 residues. V lost 5 bases to trimming and J lost 0 bases, with 10 bases between them. The CDR3 bases are TGTGCCAGCAGTCTGGGCGGTTCGAACACCGGGGAGCTGTTTTTT. This codes for CASSLGGSNTGELFF.

The V call is TRBV27, the J call TRBJ1-1; D is unclear. The germline V and J ends were trimmed by 5 bases and 5 bases, with 12 bases remaining between them. Germline assignment: CDR1 MNHEY and CDR2 SMNVEV (reference sequence). The CDR3 loop spans 13 amino acids. CDR3 nucleotides: TGTGCCAGCAGTCCTCGGCCTAGTACTGAAGCTTTCTTT. This translates into CASSPRPSTEAFF.

This chain links TRBV6-5 with TRBJ2-2; D remains ambiguous. V lost 2 bases and J lost 2, with 6 bases in between. Germline CDR1 and CDR2: MNHEY and SVGAGI. CDR3 length equals 14 residues. The CDR3 spells CASSYPRNTGELFF. The CDR3, as DNA: TGTGCCAGCAGTTACCCTCGTAACACCGGGGAGCTGTTTTTT.

The rearrangement uses TRBV2 and TRBJ2-5, with 12 bases that match TRBD2. CDR1 SNHLY and CDR2 FYNNEI come from the germline V gene. Trimming cost V 6 bases and J 2 bases; bases outside gene matches: 7. The CDR3 sequence is 16 residues long. CDR3 in DNA: TGTGCCAGCAGCAGGACTAGCGGGGTGACTCAAGAGACCCAGTACTTC. Its translation is CASSRTSGVTQETQYF.